This T cell receptor (beta chain) was obtained from a study of blood T cell repertoires in COVID-19. Looking at the study overall: The origin of the acute and convalescent COVID-19 samples was the United States, Italy and Spain. T cells, B-cell-depleted T cells, or PBMCs provided the cDNA or gDNA that served as material.

Authors' analysis steps: By means of reference gene primer amplification, nucleated cell counts were estimated. Using immunoSEQ multiplex PCR, the repertoire was profiled, and TCRdb retains in-frame clones only, with some absent. That table supplies the V and J calls and clone size; D and trimming were determined from the DNA. The sample has about 80,000 clones, approximately 80% seen once; the top ten hold over 15%. The specimen was peripheral blood. The sequence came from a man at least 80 years old with active or convalescent COVID-19.

The CDR3 nucleotides are TGTGCCAGCAGCACCGGGACAGGGGCAGATACGCAGTATTTT. It is translated as CASSTGTGADTQYF. The rearrangement links TRBV11-2 to TRBJ2-3; TRBD1 aligns across 10 bases. Germline V gene data show CDR1 as SGHAT and CDR2 as FQNNGV. The CDR3 is 14 amino acids. The trim removed 5 bases at V and 4 bases at J, leaving 3 bases unmatched.